This T cell receptor (beta chain) was identified in a study of CD8+ T cells in alopecia areata. Study-level information: The study gave treated patients oral tofacitinib at 5 to 10 mg twice daily. For 6 to 18 months, tofacitinib was taken, and 6 months off drug followed.

Concerning this clone itself: Its antigen remains unknown.

It was from alopecia areata patients that lesional scalp punch biopsies and peripheral blood were collected. The study's findings and limits: Alopecia totalis/universalis scalp especially showed more expanded CD8+ clones than normal scalp.

Sequencing used cDNA as its template, made by extracting RNA and reverse transcribing it. The repertoire was sequenced with immunoSEQ multiplex PCR; TCRdb's copy has only in-frame clones and lacks some. The data contain fewer than 100,000 clones, 40% to 55% of them singletons. CDR1 is SQVTM, CDR2 ANQGSEA, per germline. V was cut by 7 bases and J by 0 bases, with 15 bases left in between. There are 14 residues in the CDR3. Source material: CD4+ T cells sorted from blood. The TCR comes from a human donor with alopecia areata. This sequence joins TRBV29-1 and TRBJ1-1, with D unclear. The CDR3 sequence is CSASDGEMNTEAFF. Here the CDR3 DNA reads TGCAGCGCTTCAGACGGGGAAATGAACACTGAAGCTTTCTTT. The full variable domain, its missing parts supplied by reference TRBV29-1 and TRBJ1-1, is SAVISQKPSRDICQRGTSLTIQCQVDSQVTMMFWYRQQPGQSLTLIATANQGSEATYESGFVIDKFPISRPNLTFSTLTVSNMSPEDSSIYLCSASDGEMNTEAFFGQGTRLTVV.